A single sample is the source of the 3 T cell receptor beta chains below, sequenced in a study of human T cells and chemical hapten exposure. Time point denoted: patch test 3, about 24 weeks after DPC sensitization. Sample treatment: therapeutic diphenylcyclopropenone sensitization with weekly scalp DPC. Total RNA was isolated from unfractionated whole blood. TCRdb reprocessed the RACE reads via MiXCR and lists one record per CDR3 protein. The data contain 35,000 to 45,000 distinct CDR3 sequences, 12% of them singletons. Sequencing was performed on whole blood, taken in connection with sensitization to the hapten diphenylcyclopropenone (DPC). The receptors were gathered from a woman aged 40-49 years with alopecia areata. Some clones in this sample may be carry-over from other donors' samples.

This clonotype was recorded many times. The CDR3 nucleotides are TGTGCCAGCAGTCCGAACACTGAAGCTTTCTTT. It codes for CASSPNTEAFF. The chain links TRBV28 to TRBJ1-1; D is uncertain. Trimming stripped 5 bases from V and 1 base from J, with 2 bases between. The CDR3 has 11 amino acids. In germline, CDR1 is MDHEN, CDR2 SYDVKM.

This clonotype was found many times. This sequence joins TRBV20-1 and TRBJ2-1; D remains ambiguous. V shed 2 bases and J shed 0 bases, with 11 bases lying between them. The CDR3 extends over 15 amino acids. Germline CDR1 is DFQATT and CDR2 is SNEGSKA (reference sequence). CDR3 DNA: TGCAGTGCTAGACCTCCTAGGCCCTCCTACAATGAGCAGTTCTTC. Translation gives CSARPPRPSYNEQFF.

A few counts support this clonotype. The chain joins TRBV10-1 to TRBJ2-5, with D hard to call. CDR1 and CDR2 from the germline V gene are WNHNN and SYGVQD (reference sequence). The CDR3 is made up of 11 amino acids. The germline V and J ends were trimmed by 4 bases and 10 bases, with 10 bases remaining between them. CDR3 in DNA: TGCGCCAGCAGTGCCCGTGGGGACCAGTACTTC. As protein: CASSARGDQYF.